What follows is one TCR beta chain and its context. This clonotype was recorded at least ten times. The antigen it binds to is not known. Within one base of it there is no much larger clone, and no base qualities were kept. The data stem from a study of T-cell reconstitution after alpha-beta-depleted transplantation in children (dated by TCRdb to 2015 to 2016). The study in broad terms: Using TCR repertoire profiling, the study followed T-cell immune reconstitution in a quantitative way in children after TCRalphabeta/CD19-depleted allogeneic hematopoietic cell transplantation.

V drops 3 bases and J drops 3 bases, leaving 9 bases in between. From cysteine to phenylalanine, the CDR3 is 13 amino acids long. Only the CDR3 DNA is retained, 39 bases long and in frame from the first base. The germline V gene (reference sequence) specifies DFQATT as CDR1 and SNEGSKA as CDR2. The method was PCR. Sequenced using an Illumina HiSeq 2500. TCR libraries were prepared with molecular barcoding, using unique molecular identifiers to normalize TCRbeta repertoire quantification. The raw public reads went through TCRdb reprocessing: fastp at Q25, MiXCR clone calling, in-frame beta chains kept. Duplicate CDR3 protein sequences are folded into a single record with the most common DNA and genes. Counted in this sample were 600,000 to 700,000 distinct CDR3 sequences; roughly 17% of them appeared once. The top ten hold approximately 1% of the sample.

Here the chain combines TRBV20-1 and TRBJ2-4, with a weak D call of TRBD1 (6 bases match). This clonotype originated in a human donor who donated a stem cell graft to a child with acute myeloid leukemia. The sample in question was PBMCs from the stem cell graft donor, obtained from the stem cell graft. CDR3 reads: CSARSDSKNIQYF. Here is the DNA: TGCAGTGCTAGGTCGGACAGCAAAAACATTCAGTACTTC.